This T cell receptor (beta chain) is drawn from a study of cytomegalovirus exposure and HLA in healthy donors. Study-level background: The 120 or so validation repertoires were produced on the same platform as the 650 to 800 repertoires of the first cohort. This was reported in a later analysis.

The CDR3 has 13 residues. The germline V gene has CDR1 SGHDT and CDR2 YYEEEE. Trimming shortened V by 4 bases and J by 8 bases, and 15 bases separated the two germline ends. About this clone itself: Its antigen is undetermined.

Sequencing used immunoSEQ multiplex PCR; TCRdb keeps in-frame clones, though not all of them. The table records roughly 260,000 clones, approximately 90% of them present only once. Study results and limitations: Generally TCR sequences proved uncommon, though certain public TCRs appeared in numerous donors. The listing of about 150 TCR beta chains classed them as cytomegalovirus-associated. The CMV antigen specificity of a few CMV-associated chains was confirmed through in vitro analysis.

The clonotype originates from a man between 18 and 35 years old in good health and CMV-seronegative. The sequencing input was PBMCs. The chain is built from TRBV5-6 and TRBJ1-2; no clear D gene. The CDR3 here is CASSPDAAGGYTF. CDR3 in DNA: TGTGCCAGCAGCCCGGATGCCGCGGGGGGCTACACCTTC.